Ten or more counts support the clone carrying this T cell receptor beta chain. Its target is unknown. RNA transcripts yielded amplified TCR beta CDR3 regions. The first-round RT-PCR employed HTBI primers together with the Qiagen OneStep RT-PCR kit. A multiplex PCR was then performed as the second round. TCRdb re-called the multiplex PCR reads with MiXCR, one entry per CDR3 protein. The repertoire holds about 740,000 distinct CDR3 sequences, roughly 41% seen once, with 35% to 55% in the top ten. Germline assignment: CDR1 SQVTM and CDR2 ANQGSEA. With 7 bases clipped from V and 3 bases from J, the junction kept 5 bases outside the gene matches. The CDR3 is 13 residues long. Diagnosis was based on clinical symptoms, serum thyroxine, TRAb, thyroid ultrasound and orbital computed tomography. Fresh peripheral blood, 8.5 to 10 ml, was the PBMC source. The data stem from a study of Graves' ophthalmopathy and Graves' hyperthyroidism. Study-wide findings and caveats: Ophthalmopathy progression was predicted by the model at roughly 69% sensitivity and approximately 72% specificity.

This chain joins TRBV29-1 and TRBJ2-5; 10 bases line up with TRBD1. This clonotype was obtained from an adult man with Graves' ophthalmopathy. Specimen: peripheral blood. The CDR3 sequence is CSAEGQGKETQYF. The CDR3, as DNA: TGCAGCGCCGAGGGACAGGGGAAAGAGACCCAGTACTTC.